This T cell receptor (beta chain) was captured in a study of OX40 agonist ivuxolimab in advanced cancers. Looking at the study overall: Ivuxolimab, which targeted the costimulatory receptor OX40 (CD134), was an agonistic, fully human IgG2 monoclonal antibody. The paper reports the monotherapy dose-escalation portion (N of about 47 patients) of the phase I ivuxolimab trial. Partial responses occurred in three dose-escalation patients, of whom one had hepatocellular carcinoma and two had cutaneous melanoma. In the dose-escalation cohort, around four fifths of patients were male, and the mean age was 60 years with a range of roughly 20 to 79. Prior anti-PD-1, anti-PD-L1 or anti-CTLA-4 therapy was permitted, and approximately 42% of dose-escalation patients had received checkpoint inhibitors. Intravenous ivuxolimab was administered to patients every 2 weeks at six dose levels: 0.01, 0.1, 0.3, 1.5, 3 and 10 mg/kg. Peripheral TCRbeta sequencing was intended to test whether TCR sequence diversity was altered and clonal T-cell expansion was caused by ivuxolimab. Of the approximately 54 patients in dose escalation, 19 had hepatocellular carcinoma, about 15 had melanoma, 9 had renal cell carcinoma and 9 had head and neck cancer. What the study reported, not specific to this receptor: Low levels of normalized T-cell clonal expansion were also seen in some patients who did not respond. The antigen specificity of the peripheral T cells that underwent clonal expansion was not determined. In partial responders in the 0.1-3.0 mg/kg groups, normalized peripheral clonal expansion was found to be among the lowest, especially among CD8+ T cells. On average, CD8+ T cells showed more expanded clones than CD4+ T cells after ivuxolimab. At doses of 0.1 to 3.0 mg/kg, clonal expansion of both CD4+ and CD8+ blood T cells was observed from baseline to week 6.

With respect to this clone: What antigen it recognizes has not been identified. Base qualities are not recorded, but no much larger clone differs from it by a single base.

CDR1 SEHNR and CDR2 FQNEAQ are derived from the germline V gene (reference sequence). Relative to germline, V is missing 5 bases and J is missing 5 bases, with 14 bases of the junction outside any gene match. There are 18 amino acids in the CDR3, from cysteine to phenylalanine inclusive. Only CDR3 DNA remains: 54 bases, in frame from the first base. Patients with a history of autoimmune disease or receiving systemic immunosuppression were excluded from the trial. Peripheral blood for TCR sequencing was collected from all dose cohorts at baseline, on cycle 4 day 1, and on cycle 7 day 1. Samples came from an open-label, multicenter, first-in-human phase I dose-escalation trial of ivuxolimab. Adults with locally advanced or metastatic melanoma, renal cell carcinoma, hepatocellular carcinoma or head and neck squamous cell carcinoma were enrolled in the trial. Before TCR sequencing, CD4+ T cells and CD8+ T cells from peripheral blood were sorted into separate populations.

For sequencing of the TCRbeta CDR3 region, genomic DNA was extracted from the sorted cells. The immunoSEQ Assay was used to sequence the TCRbeta CDR3 regions. The clones in this table, taken by TCRdb from immuneACCESS, are in-frame only. Not every clone is retained; where verified, under half of the shortfall comes from an unresolved V gene, and the cause of the rest is unknown. The sample table lists roughly 70,000 clones, 70% to 90% of them with a count of one. Of the sample, 9.5% to 12% is held by the ten largest clones. The clonotype was recovered from an adult with an advanced solid tumor such as melanoma, head and neck, liver or kidney cancer. The sample here was CD4+ or CD8+ T cells sorted from blood, taken in a trial of the OX40 agonist ivuxolimab. The rearrangement combines TRBV7-9 with TRBJ2-1, with 11 bases aligning to TRBD2. The sequenced DNA: TGTGCCAGCAGCCACCCAACTAGCGGGGGTGCCCCGGACAATGAGCAGTTCTTC. Its translation is CASSHPTSGGAPDNEQFF.